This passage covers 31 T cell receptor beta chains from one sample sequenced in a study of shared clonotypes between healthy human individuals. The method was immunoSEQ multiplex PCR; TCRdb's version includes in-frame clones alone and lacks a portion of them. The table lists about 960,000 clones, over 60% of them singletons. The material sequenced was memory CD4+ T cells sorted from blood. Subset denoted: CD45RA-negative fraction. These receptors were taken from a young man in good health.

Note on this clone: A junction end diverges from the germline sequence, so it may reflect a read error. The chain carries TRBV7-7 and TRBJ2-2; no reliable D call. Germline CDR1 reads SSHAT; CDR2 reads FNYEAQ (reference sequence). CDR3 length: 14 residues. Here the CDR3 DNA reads TGTGCTAGCAAAAGGCAGTATAGCACCGGGGAGCTGTTTTTT. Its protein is CASKRQYSTGELFF.

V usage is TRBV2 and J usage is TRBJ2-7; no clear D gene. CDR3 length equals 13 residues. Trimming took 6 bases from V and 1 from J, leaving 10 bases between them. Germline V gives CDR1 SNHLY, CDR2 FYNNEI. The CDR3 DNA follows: TGTGCCAGCAGCATTCTAGTTTCCTACGAGCAGTACTTC. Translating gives CASSILVSYEQYF.

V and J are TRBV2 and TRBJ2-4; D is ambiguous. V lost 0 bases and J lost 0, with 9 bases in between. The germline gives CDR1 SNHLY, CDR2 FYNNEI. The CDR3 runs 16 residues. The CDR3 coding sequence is TGTGCCAGCAGTGAAGCGCTCGCACTAGCCAAAAACATTCAGTACTTC. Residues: CASSEALALAKNIQYF.

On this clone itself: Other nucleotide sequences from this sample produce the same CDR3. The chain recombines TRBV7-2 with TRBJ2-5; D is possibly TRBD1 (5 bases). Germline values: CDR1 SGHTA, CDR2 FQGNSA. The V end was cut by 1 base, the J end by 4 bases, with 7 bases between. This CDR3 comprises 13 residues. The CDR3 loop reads CASSLGGRETQYF. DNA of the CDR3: TGTGCCAGCAGCTTAGGGGGCAGAGAGACCCAGTACTTC.

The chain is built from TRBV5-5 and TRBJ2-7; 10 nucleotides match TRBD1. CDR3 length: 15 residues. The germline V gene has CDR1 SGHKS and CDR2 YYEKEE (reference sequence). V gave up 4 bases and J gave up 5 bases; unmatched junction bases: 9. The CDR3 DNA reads TGTGCCAGCAGCCAGATGACAGGGGGCGTTAACGAGCAGTACTTC. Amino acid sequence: CASSQMTGGVNEQYF.

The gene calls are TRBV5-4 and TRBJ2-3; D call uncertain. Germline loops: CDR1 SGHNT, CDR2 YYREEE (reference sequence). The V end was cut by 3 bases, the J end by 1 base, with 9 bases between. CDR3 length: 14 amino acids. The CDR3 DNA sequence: TGTGCCAGCAGCTGGGTGGACGGCACAGATACGCAGTATTTT. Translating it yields CASSWVDGTDTQYF.

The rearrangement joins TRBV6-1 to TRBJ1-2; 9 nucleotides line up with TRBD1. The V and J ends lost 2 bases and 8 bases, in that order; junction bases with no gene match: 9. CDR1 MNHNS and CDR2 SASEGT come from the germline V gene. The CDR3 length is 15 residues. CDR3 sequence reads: CASSEKDRGWRGYTF. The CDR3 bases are TGTGCCAGCAGTGAAAAGGACAGGGGCTGGAGGGGCTACACCTTC.

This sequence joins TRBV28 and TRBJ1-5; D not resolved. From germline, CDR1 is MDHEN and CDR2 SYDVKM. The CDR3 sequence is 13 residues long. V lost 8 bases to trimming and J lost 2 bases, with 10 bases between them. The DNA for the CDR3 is TGTGCCAGCGGACCAATAGGCAATCAGCCCCAGCATTTT. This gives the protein CASGPIGNQPQHF.

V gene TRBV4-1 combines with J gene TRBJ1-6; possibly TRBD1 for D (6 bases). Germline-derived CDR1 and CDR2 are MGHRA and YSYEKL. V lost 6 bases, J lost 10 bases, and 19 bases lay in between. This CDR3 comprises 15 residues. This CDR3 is CASSQGSGESSPLHF. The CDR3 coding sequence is TGCGCCAGCAGTCAGGGATCAGGGGAAAGCTCACCCCTCCACTTT.

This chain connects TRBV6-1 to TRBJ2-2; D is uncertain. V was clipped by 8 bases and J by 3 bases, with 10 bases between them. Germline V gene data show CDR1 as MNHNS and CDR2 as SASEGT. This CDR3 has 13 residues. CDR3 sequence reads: CASPVKDTGELFF. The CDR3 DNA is TGTGCCAGCCCAGTAAAGGACACCGGGGAGCTGTTTTTT.

The DNA of the CDR3 is TGTGCCAGCAGCGTAGCTACGGGGGTAGCGGGTTACAATGAGCAGTTCTTC. Residues: CASSVATGVAGYNEQFF. The genes are TRBV9 and TRBJ2-1; 7 bases line up with TRBD2. V was pared by 0 bases and J by 4 bases, with 10 bases of the junction left unmatched. Looked up from germline, CDR1 is SGDLS and CDR2 is YYNGEE. CDR3 length equals 17 residues. Looking up the rest from reference TRBV9 and TRBJ2-1 gives the full variable domain: DSGVTQTPKHLITATGQRVTLRCSPRSGDLSVYWYQQSLDQGLQFLIQYYNGEERAKGNILERFSAQQFPDLHSELNLSSLELGDSALYFCASSVATGVAGYNEQFFGPGTRLTVL.

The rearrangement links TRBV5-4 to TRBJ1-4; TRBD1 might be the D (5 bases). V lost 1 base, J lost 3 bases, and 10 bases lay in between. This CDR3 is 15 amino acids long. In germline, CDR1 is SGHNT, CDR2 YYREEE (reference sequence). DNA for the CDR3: TGTGCCAGCAGCTTGAGTCAGGGACCTAATGAAAAACTGTTTTTT. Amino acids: CASSLSQGPNEKLFF.

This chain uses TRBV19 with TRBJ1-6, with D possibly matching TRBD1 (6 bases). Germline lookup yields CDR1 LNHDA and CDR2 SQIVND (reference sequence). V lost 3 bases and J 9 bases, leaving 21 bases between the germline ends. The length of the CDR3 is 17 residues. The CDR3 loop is CASSIGSGAVGSSPLHF. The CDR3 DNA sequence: TGTGCCAGTAGTATCGGTTCAGGGGCCGTCGGAAGTTCACCCCTCCACTTT.

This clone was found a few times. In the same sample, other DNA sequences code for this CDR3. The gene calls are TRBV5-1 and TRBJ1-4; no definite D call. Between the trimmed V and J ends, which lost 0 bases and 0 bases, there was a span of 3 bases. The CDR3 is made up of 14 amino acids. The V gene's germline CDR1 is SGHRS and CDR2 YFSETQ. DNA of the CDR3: TGCGCCAGCAGCTTGGACGCAACTAATGAAAAACTGTTTTTT. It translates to CASSLDATNEKLFF.

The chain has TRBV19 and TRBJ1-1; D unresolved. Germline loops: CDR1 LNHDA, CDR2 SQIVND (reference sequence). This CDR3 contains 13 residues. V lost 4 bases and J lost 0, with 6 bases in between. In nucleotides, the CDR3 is TGTGCCAGTAGTAGCGCCTTGAACACTGAAGCTTTCTTT. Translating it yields CASSSALNTEAFF.

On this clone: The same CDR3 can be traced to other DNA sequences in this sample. The CDR3 is CASSLGGLYEQYF. In DNA form, the CDR3 reads TGTGCCAGCAGCTTAGGGGGTCTATACGAGCAGTACTTC. This chain uses TRBV11-2 with TRBJ2-7; D is ambiguous. Trimming pared 1 base from V and 4 bases from J, leaving 8 bases between. The CDR3 sequence is 13 residues long. The germline V gene encodes CDR1 SGHAT and CDR2 FQNNGV.

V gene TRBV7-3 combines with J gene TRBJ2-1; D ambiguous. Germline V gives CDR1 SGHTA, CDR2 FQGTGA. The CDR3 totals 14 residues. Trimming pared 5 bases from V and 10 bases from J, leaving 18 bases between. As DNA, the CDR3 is TGTGCCAGCAGCACACGTCCCCGCTCGGGCGAGCAGTTCTTC. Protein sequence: CASSTRPRSGEQFF.

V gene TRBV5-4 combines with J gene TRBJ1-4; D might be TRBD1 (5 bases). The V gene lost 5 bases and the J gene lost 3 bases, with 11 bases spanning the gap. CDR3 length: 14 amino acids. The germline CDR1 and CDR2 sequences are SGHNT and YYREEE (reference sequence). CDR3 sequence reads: CASSWGEANEKLFF. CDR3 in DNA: TGTGCCAGCAGTTGGGGGGAGGCTAATGAAAAACTGTTTTTT.

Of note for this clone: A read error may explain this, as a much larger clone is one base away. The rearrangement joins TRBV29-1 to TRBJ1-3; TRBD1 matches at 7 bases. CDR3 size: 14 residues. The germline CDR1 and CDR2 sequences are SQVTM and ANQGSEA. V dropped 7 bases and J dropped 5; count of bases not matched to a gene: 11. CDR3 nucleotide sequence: TGCAGCGCCCCCGCGCCGGGACAGAGAAACACCATATATTTT. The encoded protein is CSAPAPGQRNTIYF.

For the CDR3, the DNA is TGTGCCATCAGGGATACAGGGGGCGTCGGAAACACCATATATTTT. It translates to CAIRDTGGVGNTIYF. The chain combines TRBV10-3 with TRBJ1-3; 9 bases match TRBD1. V dropped 6 bases and J dropped 4; count of bases not matched to a gene: 7. Germline CDR1 reads ENHRY; CDR2 reads SYGVKD. The CDR3 is 15 amino acids.

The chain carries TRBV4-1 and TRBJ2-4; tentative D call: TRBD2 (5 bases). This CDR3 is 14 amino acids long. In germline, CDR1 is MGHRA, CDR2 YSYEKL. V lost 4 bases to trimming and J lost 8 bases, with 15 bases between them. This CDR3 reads CASSPVAARDIQYF. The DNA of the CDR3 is TGCGCCAGCAGCCCCGTGGCGGCGAGGGACATTCAGTACTTC.

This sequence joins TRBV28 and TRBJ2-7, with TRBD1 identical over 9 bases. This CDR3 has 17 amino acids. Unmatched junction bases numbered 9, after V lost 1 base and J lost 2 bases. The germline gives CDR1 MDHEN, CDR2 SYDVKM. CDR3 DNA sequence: TGTGCCAGCAGTTTATCCCCAGGACAGGGGCCACCCTACGAGCAGTACTTC. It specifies CASSLSPGQGPPYEQYF.

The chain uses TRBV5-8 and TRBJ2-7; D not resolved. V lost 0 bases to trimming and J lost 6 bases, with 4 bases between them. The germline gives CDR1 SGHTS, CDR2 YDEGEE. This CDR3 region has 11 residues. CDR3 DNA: TGTGCCAGCAGCTTGGCCCTCGAGCAGTACTTC. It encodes CASSLALEQYF.

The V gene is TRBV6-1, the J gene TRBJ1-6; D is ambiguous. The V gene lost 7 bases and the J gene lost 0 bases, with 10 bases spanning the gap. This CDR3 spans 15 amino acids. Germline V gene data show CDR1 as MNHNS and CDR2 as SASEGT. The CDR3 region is CASTAIPSYNSPLHF. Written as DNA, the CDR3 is TGTGCCAGCACCGCTATCCCCTCCTATAATTCACCCCTCCACTTT.

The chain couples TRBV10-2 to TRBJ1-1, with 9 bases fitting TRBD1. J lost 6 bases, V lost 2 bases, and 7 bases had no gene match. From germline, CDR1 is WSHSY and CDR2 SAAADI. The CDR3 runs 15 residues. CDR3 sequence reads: CASSENLQGAAEAFF. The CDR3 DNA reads TGCGCCAGCAGTGAGAACCTACAGGGGGCCGCTGAAGCTTTCTTT.

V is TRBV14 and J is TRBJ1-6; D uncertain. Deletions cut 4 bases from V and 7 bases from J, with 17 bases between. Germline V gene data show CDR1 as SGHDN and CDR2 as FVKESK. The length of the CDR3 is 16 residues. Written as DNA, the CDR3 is TGTGCCAGCAGCCCTCGGGCGGTTATCAGGAATTCACCCCTCCACTTT. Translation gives CASSPRAVIRNSPLHF.

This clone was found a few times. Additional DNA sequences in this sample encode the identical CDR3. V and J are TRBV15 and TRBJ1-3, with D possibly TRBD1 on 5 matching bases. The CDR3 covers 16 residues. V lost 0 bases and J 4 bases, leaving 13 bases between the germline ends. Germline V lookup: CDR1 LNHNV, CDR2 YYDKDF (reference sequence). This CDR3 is CATSRDLGGSGNTIYF. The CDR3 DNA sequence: TGTGCCACCAGCAGAGATCTTGGGGGATCGGGAAACACCATATATTTT.

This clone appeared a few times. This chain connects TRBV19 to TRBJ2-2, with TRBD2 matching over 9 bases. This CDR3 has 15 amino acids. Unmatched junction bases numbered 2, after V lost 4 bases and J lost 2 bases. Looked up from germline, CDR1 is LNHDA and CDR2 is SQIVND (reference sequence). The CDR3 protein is CASSTSGANTGELFF. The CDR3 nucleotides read TGTGCCAGTAGTACTAGCGGGGCTAACACCGGGGAGCTGTTTTTT. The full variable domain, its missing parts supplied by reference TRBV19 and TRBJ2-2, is DGGITQSPKYLFRKEGQNVTLSCEQNLNHDAMYWYRQDPGQGLRLIYYSQIVNDFQKGDIAEGYSVSREKKESFPLTVTSAQKNPTAFYLCASSTSGANTGELFFGEGSRLTVL.

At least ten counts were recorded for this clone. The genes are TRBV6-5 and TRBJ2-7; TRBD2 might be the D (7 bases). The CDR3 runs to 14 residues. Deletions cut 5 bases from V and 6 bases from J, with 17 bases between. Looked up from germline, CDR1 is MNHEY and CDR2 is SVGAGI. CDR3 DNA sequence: TGTGCCAGCAGTCCGCGGGGGCCAACCTCCGAGCAGTACTTC. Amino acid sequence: CASSPRGPTSEQYF.

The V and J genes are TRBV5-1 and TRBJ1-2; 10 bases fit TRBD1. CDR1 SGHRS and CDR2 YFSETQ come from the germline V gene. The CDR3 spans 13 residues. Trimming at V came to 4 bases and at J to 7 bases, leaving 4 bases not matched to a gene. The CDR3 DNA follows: TGCGCCAGCAGCCTAGGACAGGGGGGTGGCTACACCTTC. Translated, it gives CASSLGQGGGYTF.

DNA for the CDR3: TGTGCCAGCAGTTACTTTGCGGGACTAGCATACAATGAGCAGTTCTTC. Translation gives CASSYFAGLAYNEQFF. The chain is built from TRBV6-5 and TRBJ2-1; 9 nucleotides align to TRBD2. With 1 base clipped from V and 4 bases from J, the junction kept 5 bases outside the gene matches. Germline V gene lookup returns CDR1 MNHEY and CDR2 SVGAGI. The CDR3 extends over 16 amino acids.